These 23 T cell receptor beta chains were all obtained from the same sample, sequenced in a study of cytomegalovirus exposure and HLA in healthy donors. This PCR relied on a set of 60 Vbeta primers and 13 Jbeta primers. Here immunoSEQ multiplex PCR was the method, and the copy in TCRdb shows in-frame clones only, minus some. This sample has around 90,000 clones, with 55% to 70% found just once. Sample: PBMCs. The source of these receptors is a boy aged 5-17 years in good health and CMV-seropositive.

This clone turned up a few times. The V gene is TRBV27, the J gene TRBJ1-2; 8 bases align to TRBD1. The CDR3 has 14 amino acids. Germline trimming cut 2 bases from V and 8 bases from J; bases unmatched to any gene: 7. Germline V gene sequence: CDR1 MNHEY, CDR2 SMNVEV (reference sequence). CDR3 sequence: CASSLGQGARGYTF. Here the CDR3 DNA reads TGTGCCAGCAGTTTAGGGCAGGGGGCGCGCGGCTACACCTTC.

This clone was detected only once. The chain carries TRBV19 and TRBJ1-2, with 10 nucleotides matching TRBD1. J lost 4 bases, V lost 5 bases, and 4 bases had no gene match. CDR3 size: 14 residues. The germline CDR1 and CDR2 sequences are LNHDA and SQIVND (reference sequence). Written as DNA, the CDR3 is TGTGCCAGTAGTCCCGGACAGGGGGTCTATGGCTACACCTTC. It translates to CASSPGQGVYGYTF.

There are a few counts of this clone. The V gene is TRBV5-1, the J gene TRBJ1-1, with D perhaps matching TRBD1 (5 bases). Per the germline V gene, CDR1 is SGHRS and CDR2 is YFSETQ. CDR3 length: 13 residues. The germline V and J ends were trimmed by 3 bases and 5 bases, with 11 bases remaining between them. CDR3 DNA sequence: TGCGCCAGCAGCTCCGCAGGGCGGACTGAAGCTTTCTTT. It is translated as CASSSAGRTEAFF.

The chain has TRBV15 and TRBJ2-3, with 10 bases identical to TRBD1. J gave up 5 bases and V 0 bases, and 8 bases lay outside the gene matches. The CDR3 contains 17 residues. Germline lookup yields CDR1 LNHNV and CDR2 YYDKDF (reference sequence). The chain's CDR3 is CATSREPLWTGGDTQYF. CDR3 coding DNA: TGTGCCACCAGCAGAGAACCACTTTGGACAGGGGGAGATACGCAGTATTTT.

The V call is TRBV18, the J call TRBJ2-7, with TRBD2 matching over 15 bases. The junction had 14 bases not matched to a gene; V was cut back by 4 bases and J by 7 bases. The germline gives CDR1 KGHSH, CDR2 LQKENI. This CDR3 region has 18 residues. CDR3 in DNA: TGTGCCAGCTCACGGACTAGCGGGGGGGCGACAAACGCGAGGGAGCAGTACTTC. Its translation: CASSRTSGGATNAREQYF.

This clone was found once. The chain has TRBV9 and TRBJ1-3; 7 bases match TRBD1. Unmatched junction bases numbered 5, after V lost 0 bases and J lost 5 bases. The CDR3 consists of 15 residues. Germline V gives CDR1 SGDLS, CDR2 YYNGEE. CDR3 bases: TGTGCCAGCAGCGTAGAAAGGGGGCGACGAAACACCATATATTTT. As protein: CASSVERGRRNTIYF.

The gene calls are TRBV5-3 and TRBJ1-1; D may be TRBD1 (6 bases). TRBV5-3 has ORF status, its function being uncertain. V was shortened by 2 bases and J by 1 base, with 9 bases between the two germline ends. This CDR3 has 14 amino acids. CDR3 region: CARSFGDTNTEAFF. In DNA form, the CDR3 reads TGTGCCAGAAGCTTCGGGGACACGAACACTGAAGCTTTCTTT.

This clone turned up a few times. V usage is TRBV5-5 and J usage is TRBJ2-1; 11 bases match TRBD2. The CDR3 covers 14 residues. Looked up from germline, CDR1 is SGHKS and CDR2 is YYEKEE (reference sequence). The trim removed 0 bases at V and 9 bases at J, leaving 2 bases unmatched. The CDR3 sequence is CASSLGLAGGEQFF. CDR3 coding DNA: TGTGCCAGCAGCTTGGGGCTAGCGGGAGGTGAGCAGTTCTTC.

This sequence joins TRBV15 and TRBJ2-2, with 9 bases identical to TRBD1. V lost 0 bases, J lost 6 bases, and 11 bases stayed unmatched. CDR1 is LNHNV, CDR2 YYDKDF, per germline (reference sequence). The CDR3 totals 18 residues. The CDR3 is CATSRDRKGQGVPGELFF. The CDR3 coding sequence is TGTGCCACCAGCAGAGATCGTAAGGGACAGGGAGTCCCCGGGGAGCTGTTTTTT.

This chain links TRBV30 with TRBJ1-3; no definite D call. The germline CDR1 and CDR2 sequences are GTSNPN and SVGIG (reference sequence). The CDR3 is made up of 16 amino acids. Trimming cost V 1 base and J 0 bases, with 13 bases left between them. In nucleotides, the CDR3 is TGTGCCTGGAGTGGTCGAACAGCCCACTCTGGAAACACCATATATTTT. The encoded protein is CAWSGRTAHSGNTIYF.

This chain joins TRBV7-9 and TRBJ1-2, with a possible D match to TRBD1 (5 bases). The CDR3 spans 14 residues. Germline V gene sequence: CDR1 SEHNR, CDR2 FQNEAQ (reference sequence). The V end was cut by 1 base, the J end by 4 bases, with 10 bases between. The CDR3 loop is CASSLDQGPYGYTF. DNA for the CDR3: TGTGCCAGCAGCTTAGACCAGGGTCCCTATGGCTACACCTTC. Full variable domain (outside the CDR3, taken from reference TRBV7-9 and TRBJ1-2): DTGVSQNPRHKITKRGQNVTFRCDPISEHNRLYWYRQTLGQGPEFLTYFQNEAQLEKSRLLSDRFSAERPKGSFSTLEIQRTEQGDSAMYLCASSLDQGPYGYTFGSGTRLTVV.

The chain couples TRBV6-6 to TRBJ1-2; possible D gene TRBD1, 6 bases. Germline CDR1 is MNHNY and CDR2 is SVGAGI (reference sequence). The length of the CDR3 is 12 residues. Between the trimmed V and J ends, which lost 10 bases and 1 base, there was a span of 10 bases. CDR3 in amino acids: CATGTFNYGYTF. The CDR3 coding sequence is TGTGCCACCGGGACATTTAACTATGGCTACACCTTC.

The J gene is TRBJ1-4, the V gene TRBV6-5, with a possible D match to TRBD1 (6 bases). Trimming removed 5 bases at V and 6 bases at J, with 16 bases between. This CDR3 spans 15 amino acids. In germline, CDR1 is MNHEY, CDR2 SVGAGI. The CDR3 nucleotides are TGTGCCAGCAGTCCAAACAGGGTGTATTATGAAAAACTGTTTTTT. Its translation is CASSPNRVYYEKLFF.

The CDR3 is CASSPPSPRHIYEQYF. The CDR3 DNA sequence: TGTGCCAGCTCACCCCCAAGCCCAAGACACATCTACGAGCAGTACTTC. The chain uses TRBV18 and TRBJ2-7, with no clear D. Germline loops: CDR1 KGHSH, CDR2 LQKENI. This CDR3 has 16 amino acids. V was pared by 3 bases and J by 3 bases, with 18 bases between.

This clone has more than one count but fewer than ten. The chain joins TRBV7-2 to TRBJ2-7, with 7 bases fitting TRBD1. The CDR3 extends over 15 amino acids. V lost 0 bases, J lost 8 bases, and 10 bases stayed unmatched. Germline lookup yields CDR1 SGHTA and CDR2 FQGNSA. CDR3 region: CASSLAGQGEFKQYF. DNA for the CDR3: TGTGCCAGCAGCTTAGCAGGGCAGGGGGAGTTTAAGCAGTACTTC.

This clone came up once. The chain joins TRBV15 to TRBJ2-5; 9 nucleotides align to TRBD2. V shed 0 bases, J shed 5 bases, and the junction held 7 bases outside the gene matches. Germline CDR1 and CDR2: LNHNV and YYDKDF (reference sequence). The CDR3 has 16 amino acids. CDR3 loop: CATSRDSGLAWETQYF. CDR3 bases: TGTGCCACCAGCAGAGATTCGGGACTAGCATGGGAGACCCAGTACTTC. The variable domain in full, with the rest retrieved from reference TRBV15 and TRBJ2-5, is DAMVIQNPRYQVTQFGKPVTLSCSQTLNHNVMYWYQQKSSQAPKLLFHYYDKDFNNEADTPDNFQSRRPNTSFCFLDIRSPGLGDTAMYLCATSRDSGLAWETQYFGPGTRLLVL.

The table lists this clone with a few counts. The chain employs TRBV29-1 and TRBJ2-7; D is unclear. From germline, CDR1 is SQVTM and CDR2 ANQGSEA. The CDR3 is 11 amino acids. V lost 6 bases to trimming and J lost 2 bases, with 8 bases between them. The CDR3 protein is CSVTLAYEQYF. The CDR3 DNA follows: TGCAGCGTGACACTGGCCTACGAGCAGTACTTC.

J is TRBJ1-5 and V is TRBV6-5, with D unclear. Per germline, CDR1 MNHEY and CDR2 SVGAGI. CDR3 length: 15 amino acids. Trimming shortened V by 6 bases and J by 7 bases, and 19 bases separated the two germline ends. The CDR3: CASRPEGGFEQPQHF. CDR3 nucleotide sequence: TGTGCCAGCAGACCCGAAGGAGGGTTCGAGCAGCCCCAGCATTTT.

This clone was picked up a small number of times. The chain employs TRBV7-9 and TRBJ1-4; D unclear. The V end was cut by 4 bases, the J end by 5 bases, with 11 bases between. The CDR3 length is 14 residues. CDR1 and CDR2 from the germline V gene are SEHNR and FQNEAQ (reference sequence). The CDR3 bases are TGTGCCAGCAGCTCCGGGTATTCGAATGAAAAACTGTTTTTT. It specifies CASSSGYSNEKLFF.

This clone has just a few counts. V gene TRBV15 combines with J gene TRBJ2-4; TRBD2 is a possible D gene (7 bases). CDR3 length: 17 residues. V lost 0 bases and J 5 bases, leaving 17 bases between the germline ends. Germline CDR1 reads LNHNV; CDR2 reads YYDKDF (reference sequence). In DNA, the CDR3 is TGTGCCACCAGCAGAGATCTAGGGGGGGGCGGAGAAAACATTCAGTACTTC. Translation: CATSRDLGGGGENIQYF.

The rearrangement uses TRBV30 and TRBJ2-3; 8 bases match TRBD1. Trimming took 7 bases from V and 0 from J; bases not matched to a gene: 6. Germline CDR1 reads GTSNPN; CDR2 reads SVGIG (reference sequence). The length of the CDR3 is 14 residues. CDR3 nucleotide sequence: TGTGCCTCCGACAGGGGCCGGAGCACAGATACGCAGTATTTT. Amino acid sequence: CASDRGRSTDTQYF.

There are a few counts of this clone. The rearrangement joins TRBV30 to TRBJ1-1, with 7 bases fitting TRBD1. CDR1 is GTSNPN, CDR2 SVGIG, per germline (reference sequence). This CDR3 has 14 residues. With V trimmed by 0 bases and J by 8 bases, 9 bases remained unmatched. The CDR3 DNA is TGTGCCTGGAGTGTGGGGACAGCCGCTCGAGAAGCTTTCTTT. Translated: CAWSVGTAAREAFF.

Regarding this clone: The junction departs from the called germline gene at one end, perhaps through a read error. Other DNA sequences from this sample encode an identical CDR3 as well. The genes are TRBV6-5 and TRBJ1-6; no clear D. The germline CDR1 and CDR2 sequences are MNHEY and SVGAGI. CDR3 length equals 15 residues. The CDR3 DNA sequence: TGTGCCAGCAGTTACTCACAGCCCTATAATTCACCCCTCCACTTC. As protein: CASSYSQPYNSPLHF.